The T cell receptor beta chain described here comes from a study of OX40 agonist ivuxolimab in advanced cancers. The repertoire was sequenced with immunoSEQ multiplex PCR; TCRdb's copy has only in-frame clones and lacks some. The sample comprises some 14,000 clones, 85% to 95% of which are singletons, and approximately 23% rests with the top ten. Autoimmune disease history or systemic immunosuppression excluded patients. Germline values: CDR1 LGHNA, CDR2 YSLEER. The CDR3 runs to 15 residues. With V trimmed by 5 bases and J by 8 bases, 8 bases remained unmatched. Specimen: CD4+ or CD8+ T cells sorted from blood, collected in a trial of the OX40 agonist ivuxolimab. This TCR was recovered from an adult with an advanced solid tumor such as melanoma, head and neck, liver or kidney cancer. V and J are TRBV4-3 and TRBJ2-1; TRBD2 aligns across 11 bases. The DNA for the CDR3 is TGCGCCAGCAGCACCACTAGCGGGAGTATCCATGAGCAGTTCTTC. This sequence encodes CASSTTSGSIHEQFF.